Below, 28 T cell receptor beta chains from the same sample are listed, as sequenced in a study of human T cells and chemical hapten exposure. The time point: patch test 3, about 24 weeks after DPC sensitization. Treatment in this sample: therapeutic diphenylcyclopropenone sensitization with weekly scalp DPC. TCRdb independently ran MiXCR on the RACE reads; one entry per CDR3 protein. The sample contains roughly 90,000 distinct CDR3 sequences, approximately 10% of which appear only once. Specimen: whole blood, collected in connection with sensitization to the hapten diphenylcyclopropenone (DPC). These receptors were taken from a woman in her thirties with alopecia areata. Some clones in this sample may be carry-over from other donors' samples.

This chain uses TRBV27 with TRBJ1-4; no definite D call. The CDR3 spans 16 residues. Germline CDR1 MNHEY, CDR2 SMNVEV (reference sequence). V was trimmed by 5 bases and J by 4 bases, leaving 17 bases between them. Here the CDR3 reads CASSDPWGVGNEKLFF. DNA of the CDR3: TGTGCCAGCAGTGATCCCTGGGGAGTGGGTAATGAAAAACTGTTTTTT.

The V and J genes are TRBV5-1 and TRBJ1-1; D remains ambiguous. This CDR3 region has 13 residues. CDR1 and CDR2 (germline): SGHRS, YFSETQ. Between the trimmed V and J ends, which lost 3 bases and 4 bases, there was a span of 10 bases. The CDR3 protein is CASSSTLGTEAFF. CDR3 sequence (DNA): TGCGCCAGCAGCTCGACCCTGGGCACTGAAGCTTTCTTT. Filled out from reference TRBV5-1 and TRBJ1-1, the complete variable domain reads KAGVTQTPRYLIKTRGQQVTLSCSPISGHRSVSWYQQTPGQGLQFLFEYFSETQRNKGNFPGRFSGRQFSNSRSEMNVSTLELGDSALYLCASSSTLGTEAFFGQGTRLTVV.

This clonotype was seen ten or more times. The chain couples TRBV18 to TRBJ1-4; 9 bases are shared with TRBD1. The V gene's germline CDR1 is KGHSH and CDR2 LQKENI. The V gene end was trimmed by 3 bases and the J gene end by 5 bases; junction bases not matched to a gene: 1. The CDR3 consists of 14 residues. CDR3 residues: CASSPGTGNEKLFF. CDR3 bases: TGTGCCAGCTCACCCGGGACAGGGAATGAAAAACTGTTTTTT. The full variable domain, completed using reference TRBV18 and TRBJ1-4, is NAGVMQNPRHLVRRRGQEARLRCSPMKGHSHVYWYRQLPEEGLKFMVYLQKENIIDESGMPKERFSAEFPKEGPSILRIQQVVRGDSAAYFCASSPGTGNEKLFFGSGTQLSVL.

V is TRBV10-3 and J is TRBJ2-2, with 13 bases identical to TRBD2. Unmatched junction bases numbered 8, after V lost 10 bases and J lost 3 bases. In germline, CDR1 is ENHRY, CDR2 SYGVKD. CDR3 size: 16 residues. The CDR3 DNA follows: TGTGCCACAGGACTAGCGGGAGCCCCCCACACCGGGGAGCTGTTTTTT. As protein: CATGLAGAPHTGELFF.

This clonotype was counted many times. The CDR3 DNA reads TGTGCCAGCCGAGGACTCGGGACAGCGGTTACTAACTATGGCTACACCTTC. This gives the protein CASRGLGTAVTNYGYTF. J is TRBJ1-2 and V is TRBV11-2; 7 bases line up with TRBD1. CDR3 length: 17 amino acids. Per the germline V gene, CDR1 is SGHAT and CDR2 is FQNNGV. The V and J ends lost 8 bases and 0 bases, in that order; junction bases with no gene match: 15.

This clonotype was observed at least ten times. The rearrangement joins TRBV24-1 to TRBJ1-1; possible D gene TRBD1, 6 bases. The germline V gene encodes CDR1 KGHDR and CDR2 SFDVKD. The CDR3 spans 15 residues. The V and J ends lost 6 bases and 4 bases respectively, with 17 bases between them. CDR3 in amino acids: CATSSATGGGTEAFF. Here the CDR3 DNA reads TGTGCCACCAGTTCCGCAACTGGGGGCGGCACTGAAGCTTTCTTT.

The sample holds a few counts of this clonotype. The CDR3 DNA sequence: TGTGCCAGCAGACCCTACTACTCCCGTCGCAATGAGCAGTTCTTC. Translated, it gives CASRPYYSRRNEQFF. The V call is TRBV6-2 or TRBV6-3, the J call TRBJ2-1; D is uncertain. Germline V gives CDR1 MNHEY, CDR2 SVGEGT. The CDR3 has 15 amino acids. V lost 6 bases and J 6 bases, leaving 18 bases between the germline ends.

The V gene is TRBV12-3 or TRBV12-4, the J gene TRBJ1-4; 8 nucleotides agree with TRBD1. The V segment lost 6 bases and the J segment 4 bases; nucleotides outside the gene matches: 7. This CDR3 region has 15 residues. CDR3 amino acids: CASSQDRARNEKLFF. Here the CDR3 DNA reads TGTGCCAGCAGCCAGGACAGGGCTCGTAATGAAAAACTGTTTTTT.

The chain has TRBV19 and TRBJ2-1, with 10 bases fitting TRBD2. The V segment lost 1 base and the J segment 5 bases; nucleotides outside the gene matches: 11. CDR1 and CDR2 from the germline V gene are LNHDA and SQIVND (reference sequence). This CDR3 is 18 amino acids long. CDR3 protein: CASSIASGVAGGNNEQFF. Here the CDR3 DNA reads TGTGCCAGTAGTATAGCCTCCGGGGTAGCGGGAGGAAACAATGAGCAGTTCTTC.

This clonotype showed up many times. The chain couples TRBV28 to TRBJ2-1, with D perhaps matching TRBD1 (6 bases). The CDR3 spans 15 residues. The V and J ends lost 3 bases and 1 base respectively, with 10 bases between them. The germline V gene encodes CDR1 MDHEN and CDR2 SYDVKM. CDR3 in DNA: TGTGCCAGCAGTTTTTGGGGGCAGTCCTACAATGAGCAGTTCTTC. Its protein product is CASSFWGQSYNEQFF.

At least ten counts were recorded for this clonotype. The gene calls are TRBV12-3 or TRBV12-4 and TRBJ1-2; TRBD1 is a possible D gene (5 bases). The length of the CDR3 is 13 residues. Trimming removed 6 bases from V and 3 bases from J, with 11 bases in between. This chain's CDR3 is CASSYDRDYGYTF. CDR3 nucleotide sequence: TGTGCCAGCAGCTACGACAGAGACTATGGCTACACCTTC.

CDR3 nucleotides: TGCGCCAGCAGCCAAGGGACATCTAATCAACCCCTCCACTTT. Translation: CASSQGTSNQPLHF. The V and J genes are TRBV4-3 and TRBJ1-6, with D maybe TRBD1 (5 bases). V gave up 1 base and J gave up 12 bases, with 13 bases separating them. Germline values: CDR1 LGHNA, CDR2 YSLEER. The CDR3 contains 14 residues.

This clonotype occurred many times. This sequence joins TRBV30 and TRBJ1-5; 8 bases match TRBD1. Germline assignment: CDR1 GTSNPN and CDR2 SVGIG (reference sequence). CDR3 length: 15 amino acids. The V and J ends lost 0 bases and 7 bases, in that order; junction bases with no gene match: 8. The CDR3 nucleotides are TGTGCCTGGAGTGTTCTGGCAGGGGGCGGACAGCCCCAGCATTTT. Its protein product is CAWSVLAGGGQPQHF.

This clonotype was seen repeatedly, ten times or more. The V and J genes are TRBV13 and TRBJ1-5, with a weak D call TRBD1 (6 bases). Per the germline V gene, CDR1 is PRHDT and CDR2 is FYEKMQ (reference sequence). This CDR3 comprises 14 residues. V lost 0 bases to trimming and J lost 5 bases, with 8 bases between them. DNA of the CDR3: TGTGCCAGCAGCTTAGGACAGGGCGATCAGCCCCAGCATTTT. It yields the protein CASSLGQGDQPQHF.

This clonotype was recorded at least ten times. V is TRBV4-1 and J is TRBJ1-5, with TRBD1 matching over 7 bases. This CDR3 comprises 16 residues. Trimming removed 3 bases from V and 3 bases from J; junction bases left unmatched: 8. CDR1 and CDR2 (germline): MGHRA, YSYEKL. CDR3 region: CASSQQTGNTNQPQHF. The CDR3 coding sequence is TGCGCCAGCAGCCAGCAGACAGGGAATACCAATCAGCCCCAGCATTTT.

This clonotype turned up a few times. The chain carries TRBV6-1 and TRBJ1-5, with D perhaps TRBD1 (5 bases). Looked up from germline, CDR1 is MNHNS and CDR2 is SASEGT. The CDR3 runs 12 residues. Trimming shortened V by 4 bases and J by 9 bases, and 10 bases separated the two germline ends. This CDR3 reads CASSAGTWPQHF. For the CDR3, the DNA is TGTGCCAGCAGTGCCGGGACTTGGCCCCAGCATTTT.

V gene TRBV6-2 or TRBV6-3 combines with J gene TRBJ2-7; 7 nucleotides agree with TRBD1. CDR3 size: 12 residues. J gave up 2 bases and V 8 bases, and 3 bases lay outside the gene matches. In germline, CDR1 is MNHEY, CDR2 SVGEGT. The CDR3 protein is CASGQEAYEQYF. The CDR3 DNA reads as TGTGCCAGCGGACAGGAGGCCTACGAGCAGTACTTC.

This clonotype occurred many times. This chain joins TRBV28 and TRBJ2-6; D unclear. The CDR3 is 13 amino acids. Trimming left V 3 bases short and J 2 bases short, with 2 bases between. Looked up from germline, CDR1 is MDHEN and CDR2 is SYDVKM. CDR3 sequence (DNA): TGTGCCAGCAGTTTTCCTGGGGCCAACGTCCTGACTTTC. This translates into CASSFPGANVLTF.

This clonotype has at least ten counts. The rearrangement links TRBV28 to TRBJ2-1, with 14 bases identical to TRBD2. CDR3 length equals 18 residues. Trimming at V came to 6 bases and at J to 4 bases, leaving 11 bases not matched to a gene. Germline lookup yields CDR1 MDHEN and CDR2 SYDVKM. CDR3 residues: CASSATSGRALGYNEQFF. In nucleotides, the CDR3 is TGTGCCAGCAGCGCGACTAGCGGGAGGGCCCTCGGGTACAATGAGCAGTTCTTC.

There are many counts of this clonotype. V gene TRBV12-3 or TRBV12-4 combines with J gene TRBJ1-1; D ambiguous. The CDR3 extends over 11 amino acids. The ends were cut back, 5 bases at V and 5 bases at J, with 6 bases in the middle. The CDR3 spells CASSLPTEAFF. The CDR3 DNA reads TGTGCCAGCAGTCTTCCAACTGAAGCTTTCTTT.

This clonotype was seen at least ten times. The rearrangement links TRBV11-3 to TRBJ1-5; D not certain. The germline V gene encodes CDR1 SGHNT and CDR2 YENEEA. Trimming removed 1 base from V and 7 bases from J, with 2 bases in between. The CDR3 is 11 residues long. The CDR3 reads CASSLAQPQHF. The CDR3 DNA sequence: TGTGCCAGCAGCTTAGCGCAGCCCCAGCATTTT.

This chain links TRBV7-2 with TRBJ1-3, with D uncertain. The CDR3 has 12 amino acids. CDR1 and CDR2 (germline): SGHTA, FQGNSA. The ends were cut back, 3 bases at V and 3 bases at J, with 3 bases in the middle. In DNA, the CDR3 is TGTGCCAGCAGCTTCAATGGAAACACCATATATTTT. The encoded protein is CASSFNGNTIYF.

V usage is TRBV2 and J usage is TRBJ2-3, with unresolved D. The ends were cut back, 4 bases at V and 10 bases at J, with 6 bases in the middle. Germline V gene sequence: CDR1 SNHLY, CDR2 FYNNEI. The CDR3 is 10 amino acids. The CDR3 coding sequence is TGTGCCAGCAGTGGAGTCGCGCAGTATTTT. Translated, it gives CASSGVAQYF.

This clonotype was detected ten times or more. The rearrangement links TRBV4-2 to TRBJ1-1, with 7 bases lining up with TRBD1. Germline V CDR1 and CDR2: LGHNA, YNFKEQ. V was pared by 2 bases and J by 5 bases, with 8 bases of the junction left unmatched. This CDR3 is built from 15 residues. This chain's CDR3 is CASSQSSGGGTEAFF. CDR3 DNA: TGTGCCAGCAGCCAATCCTCAGGGGGTGGAACTGAAGCTTTCTTT.

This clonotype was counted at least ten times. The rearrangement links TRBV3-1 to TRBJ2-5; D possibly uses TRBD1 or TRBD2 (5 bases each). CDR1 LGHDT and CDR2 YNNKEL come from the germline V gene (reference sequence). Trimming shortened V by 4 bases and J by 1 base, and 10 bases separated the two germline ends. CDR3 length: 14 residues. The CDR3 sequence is CASSLPGRQETQYF. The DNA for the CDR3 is TGTGCCAGCAGCCTTCCGGGGCGCCAAGAGACCCAGTACTTC.

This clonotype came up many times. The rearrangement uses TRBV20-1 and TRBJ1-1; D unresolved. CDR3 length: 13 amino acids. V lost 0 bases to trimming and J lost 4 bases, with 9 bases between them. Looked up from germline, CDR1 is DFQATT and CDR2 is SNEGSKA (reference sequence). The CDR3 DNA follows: TGCAGTGCTAGAGATCTCCGTGGCACTGAAGCTTTCTTT. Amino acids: CSARDLRGTEAFF.

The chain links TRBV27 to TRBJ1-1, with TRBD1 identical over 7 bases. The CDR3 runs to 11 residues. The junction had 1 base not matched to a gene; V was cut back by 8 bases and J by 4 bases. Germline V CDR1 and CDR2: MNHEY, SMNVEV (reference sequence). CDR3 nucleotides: TGTGCCAGCGCAGGGGGCACTGAAGCTTTCTTT. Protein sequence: CASAGGTEAFF.

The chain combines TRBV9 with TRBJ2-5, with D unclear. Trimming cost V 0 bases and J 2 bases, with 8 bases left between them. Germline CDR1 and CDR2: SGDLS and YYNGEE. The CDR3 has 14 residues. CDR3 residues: CASSVGTLQETQYF. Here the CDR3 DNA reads TGTGCCAGCAGCGTAGGTACTCTTCAAGAGACCCAGTACTTC.